This T cell receptor (beta chain) comes out of a study of Ad26.COV2.S vaccination and SARS-CoV-2 variants. Background on the study: Trial arm assignment for the donor was COV1001 Ad26.COV2.S. Ad26.COV2.S shots went into the muscle once or twice, 56 days apart. Study-level findings and limits: Higher spike-specific TCR breadth was found in vaccine recipients than in placebo recipients.

Concerning this clone itself: Its antigen is not known.

The treatment was: some 19 received Ad26.COV2.S at low or high dose, single or two shots; about 5 received placebo; per-sample allocation not given. Repertoires come from day 63 after the first vaccine or placebo injection. Measured with immunoSEQ multiplex PCR; TCRdb has only the in-frame clones, and not every one. The sample consists of about 400,000 clones, approximately 92% of them appearing once. The origin of this receptor is a person aged 18-60 years who received the Ad26.COV2.S COVID-19 vaccine or a placebo. Material: peripheral blood, obtained in a trial of Ad26.COV2.S vaccine versus placebo.

The CDR3 nucleotides read TGCGCCAGCAGTGAGACAGCTTCCTATGGCTACACCTTC. Its protein product is CASSETASYGYTF. The chain employs TRBV10-1 and TRBJ1-2; D gene ambiguous. CDR1 and CDR2 (germline): WNHNN, SYGVQD (reference sequence). The CDR3 sequence is 13 residues long. V lost 2 bases to trimming and J lost 4 bases, with 8 bases between them.